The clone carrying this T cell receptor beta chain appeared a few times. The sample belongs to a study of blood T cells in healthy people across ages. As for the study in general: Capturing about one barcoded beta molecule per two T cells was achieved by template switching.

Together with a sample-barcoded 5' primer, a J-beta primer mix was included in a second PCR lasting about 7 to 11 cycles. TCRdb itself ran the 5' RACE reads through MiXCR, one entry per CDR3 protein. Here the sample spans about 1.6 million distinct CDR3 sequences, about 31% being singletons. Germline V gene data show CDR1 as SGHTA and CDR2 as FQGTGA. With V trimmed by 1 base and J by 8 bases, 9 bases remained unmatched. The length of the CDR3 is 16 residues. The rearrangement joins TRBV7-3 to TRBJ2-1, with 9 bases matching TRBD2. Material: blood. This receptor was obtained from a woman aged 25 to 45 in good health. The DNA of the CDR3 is TGTGCCAGCAGCTTAATAGGAGGGACTAGCAGCCATGAGCAGTTCTTC. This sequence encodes CASSLIGGTSSHEQFF.